A selection of T cell receptor beta chains follows, all from one sample in a study of regulatory T cells in long-lasting Graves disease. TCRdb fed the multiplex PCR reads into MiXCR, producing one record per CDR3 protein. The table includes fewer than 650,000 distinct CDR3 sequences, around 15% detected once. These data are also associated with another study on T cells in Graves' hyperthyroidism and ophthalmopathy.

The specimen comprised peripheral blood mononuclear cells (PBMCs), sampled at new diagnosis, from a patient treated with antithyroid drugs. All receptors derive from a woman in her 30s with Graves disease. Both conserved end residues are part of each CDR3. The order of the fields is D gene, clone size, J gene, V gene, CDR3 protein, CDR3 DNA. The D gene is left open where the match is weak. Clone size is given for some rows only: seen once, a few or many times, or a class if the clone is expanded.

>TRBD2|.|TRBJ2-7|TRBV5-1
CASSSGLREGRSEQYF
TGCGCCAGCAGCTCCGGTTTGAGGGAGGGCCGGAGCGAGCAGTACTTC
>.|many|TRBJ2-2|TRBV7-9
CASSFNTGGFTGELFF
TGTGCCAGCAGCTTCAATACGGGTGGATTCACCGGGGAGCTGTTTTTT
>.|few|TRBJ1-1|TRBV10-1
CASSGTSYGNTEAFF
TGCGCCAGCAGTGGGACTTCCTACGGGAACACTGAAGCTTTCTTT
>TRBD2|many|TRBJ2-5|TRBV28
CASRGASGSSETQYF
TGTGCCAGCAGGGGGGCTAGCGGGAGTTCAGAGACCCAGTACTTC
>.|.|TRBJ1-3|TRBV5-5
CASSEVLRSGNTIYF
TGTGCCAGCAGCGAGGTATTGAGATCTGGAAACACCATATATTTT
>TRBD2|many|TRBJ2-6|TRBV10-1
CASRFRRREAPGANVLTF
TGCGCCAGCAGATTTCGACGGCGGGAGGCCCCTGGGGCCAACGTCCTGACTTTC
>TRBD1|.|TRBJ2-6|TRBV6-1
CASRPGTVGSGANVLTF
TGTGCCAGCAGGCCGGGGACAGTCGGCTCTGGGGCCAACGTCCTGACTTTC
>.|many|TRBJ2-5|TRBV28
CASSLRATTQETQYF
TGTGCCAGCAGTTTACGGGCGACAACCCAAGAGACCCAGTACTTC
>.|few|TRBJ2-1|TRBV12-3/TRBV12-4
CASSSAVDEQFF
TGTGCCAGCAGTTCGGCGGTAGATGAGCAGTTCTTC
>.|many|TRBJ1-6|TRBV2
CASSVQGIRNSPLHF
TGTGCCAGCAGTGTCCAGGGAATCCGTAATTCACCCCTCCACTTT
>.|many|TRBJ1-6|TRBV5-1
CASSLRGAISPLHF
TGCGCCAGCAGCTTAAGGGGCGCAATCTCACCCCTCCACTTT
>.|many|TRBJ2-2|TRBV10-3
CAAHDGNTGELFF
TGTGCCGCTCACGACGGTAACACCGGGGAGCTGTTTTTT
>.|few|TRBJ1-3|TRBV30
CAWSRGTDSGNTIYF
TGTGCCTGGAGTCGCGGAACAGACTCTGGAAACACCATATATTTT
>.|many|TRBJ1-2|TRBV12-3/TRBV12-4
CASSFYRGDGYTF
TGTGCCAGCAGTTTTTACCGAGGGGACGGCTACACCTTC
>.|.|TRBJ2-1|TRBV6-1
CASSPGSKGNNEQFF
TGTGCCAGCAGCCCCGGGAGTAAGGGGAACAATGAGCAGTTCTTC
>TRBD2|.|TRBJ2-2|TRBV30
CAWQRGRTGELFF
TGTGCCTGGCAGCGGGGGCGTACCGGGGAGCTGTTTTTT
>.|.|TRBJ2-7|TRBV7-2
CASSPTGVVNYEQYF
TGTGCCAGCAGCCCCACTGGCGTCGTCAACTACGAGCAGTACTTC
>TRBD1|.|TRBJ2-7|TRBV28
CASDRGLIPYEQYF
TGTGCCAGTGACAGGGGCCTTATACCCTACGAGCAGTACTTC
>.|few|TRBJ1-5|TRBV7-9
CASSLQGDSNQPQHF
TGTGCCAGCAGCCTACAGGGTGATAGCAATCAGCCCCAGCATTTT
>TRBD1|.|TRBJ1-1|TRBV18
CASSRGQGIPNTEAFF
TGTGCCAGCTCACGGGGACAGGGCATACCGAACACTGAAGCTTTCTTT
>.|.|TRBJ1-1|TRBV10-3
CAIRPWENTEAFF
TGTGCCATCCGTCCGTGGGAGAACACTGAAGCTTTCTTT
>.|.|TRBJ2-7|TRBV20-1
CSRGREISYEQYF
TGCAGTAGGGGGCGGGAGATCAGCTACGAGCAGTACTTC
>.|many|TRBJ1-5|TRBV2
CASRVYSNQPQHF
TGTGCCAGCAGGGTATATAGCAATCAGCCCCAGCATTTT
>TRBD1|few|TRBJ1-1|TRBV7-9
CASSERQGANTEAFF
TGTGCCAGCAGCGAGCGACAGGGGGCGAACACTGAAGCTTTCTTT
>.|many|TRBJ2-1|TRBV28
CASSWGAESSYNEQFF
TGTGCCAGCAGTTGGGGAGCAGAGAGCTCCTACAATGAGCAGTTCTTC
>.|few|TRBJ1-2|TRBV9
CASSAGTRDGYTF
TGTGCCAGCAGCGCCGGAACCCGGGATGGCTACACCTTC
>.|.|TRBJ2-1|TRBV25-1
CASSLSTTPYNEQFF
TGTGCCAGCAGTTTGAGCACTACCCCCTACAATGAGCAGTTCTTC
>.|many|TRBJ2-2|TRBV19
CASSIDRRAVGELFF
TGTGCCAGTAGTATAGATCGGAGGGCAGTCGGGGAGCTGTTTTTT
>.|many|TRBJ2-7|TRBV10-3
CAISEAGTAQEQYF
TGTGCCATCAGTGAGGCGGGGACAGCTCAGGAGCAGTACTTC
>.|few|TRBJ2-7|TRBV6-1
CASSELQGRSYEQYF
TGTGCCAGCAGTGAACTCCAGGGGCGCTCCTACGAGCAGTACTTC
>.|few|TRBJ2-1|TRBV24-1
CATSDRGEQFF
TGTGCCACCAGTGATCGTGGTGAGCAGTTCTTC
>.|.|TRBJ1-2|TRBV10-1
CASSEATGYTF
TGCGCCAGCAGTGAGGCAACTGGCTACACCTTC
>TRBD2|few|TRBJ2-3|TRBV3-1
CASSHLTSGRATDTQYF
TGTGCCAGCAGCCACTTGACTAGCGGGAGGGCCACAGATACGCAGTATTTT
>TRBD1|few|TRBJ1-5|TRBV6-1
CASRRSDRGSHSNQPQHF
TGTGCCAGCAGGCGATCGGACAGGGGCTCCCATAGCAATCAGCCCCAGCATTTT
>.|.|TRBJ1-1|TRBV20-1
CSATMGGAGTEAFF
TGCAGTGCCACAATGGGGGGTGCGGGTACTGAAGCTTTCTTT
>TRBD1|many|TRBJ1-2|TRBV6-1
CASSGAGTGDGYTF
TGTGCCAGCAGTGGGGCCGGGACAGGGGATGGCTACACCTTC